The T cell receptor (beta chain) under discussion was sequenced for a study of shared clonotypes between healthy human individuals. The split of CD4+ cells yielded CD45RA+ naive and CD45RA-negative memory subsets. The repertoire was sequenced with immunoSEQ multiplex PCR; TCRdb's copy has only in-frame clones and lacks some. The sample lists 730,000 or so clones, about two thirds occurring once. On this clone itself: Other DNA sequences in the sample encode the same CDR3.

Trimming took off 5 bases at V and 0 bases at J, with 8 bases between the two ends. This CDR3 is 13 amino acids long. Germline loops: CDR1 LNHDA, CDR2 SQIVND (reference sequence). Sequencing was performed on memory CD4+ T cells sorted from blood. Regarding subset: CD45RA-negative fraction. This clonotype was sampled from a woman aged 25 to 45 in good health. The genes are TRBV19 and TRBJ2-7; the D gene is possibly TRBD2 (5 bases). The CDR3 DNA reads TGTGCCAGTAGTCCGGGGTACTCCTACGAGCAGTACTTC. This translates into CASSPGYSYEQYF.